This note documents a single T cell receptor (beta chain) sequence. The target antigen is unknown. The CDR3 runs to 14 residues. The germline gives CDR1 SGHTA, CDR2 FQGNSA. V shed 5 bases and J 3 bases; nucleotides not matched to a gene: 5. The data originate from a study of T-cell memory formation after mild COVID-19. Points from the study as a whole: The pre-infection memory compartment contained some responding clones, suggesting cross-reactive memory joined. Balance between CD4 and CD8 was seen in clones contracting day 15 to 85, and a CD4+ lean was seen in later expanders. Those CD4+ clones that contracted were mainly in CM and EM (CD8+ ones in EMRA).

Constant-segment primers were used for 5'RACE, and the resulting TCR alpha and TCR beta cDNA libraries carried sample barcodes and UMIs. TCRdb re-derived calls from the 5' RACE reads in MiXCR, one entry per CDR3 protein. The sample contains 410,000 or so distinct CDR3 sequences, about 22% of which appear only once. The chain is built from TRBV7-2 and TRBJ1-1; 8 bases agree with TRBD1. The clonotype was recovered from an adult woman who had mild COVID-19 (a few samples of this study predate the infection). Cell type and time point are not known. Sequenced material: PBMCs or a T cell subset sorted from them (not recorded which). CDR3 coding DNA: TGTGCCAGCAGCCGAGGGACAGGTTACACTGAAGCTTTCTTT. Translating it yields CASSRGTGYTEAFF.